The 29 T cell receptor beta chains below were found in one sample sequenced in a study of T-cell memory formation after mild COVID-19. TCRdb re-called the 5' RACE reads through MiXCR, storing one row per CDR3 protein. Of under 250,000 distinct CDR3 sequences listed, more than 25% are singletons. Sequencing was performed on PBMCs or a T cell subset sorted from them (not recorded which). The origin of the receptors is an adult woman who had mild COVID-19 (a few samples of this study predate the infection). Cell type and time point are not known.

This sequence joins TRBV5-5 and TRBJ1-2; possibly TRBD1 for D (6 bases). Trimming left V 1 base short and J 0 bases short, with 13 bases between. The CDR3 runs to 16 residues. Germline CDR1 SGHKS, CDR2 YYEKEE (reference sequence). CDR3 amino acids: CASSLRGLGPNYGYTF. The CDR3 region has the DNA TGTGCCAGCAGCTTGAGGGGGTTGGGACCTAACTATGGCTACACCTTC.

Of note for this clonotype: One end of the junction does not line up with germline, which may come from a read error. This chain uses TRBV12-5 with TRBJ2-1; D not resolved. CDR3 length: 13 amino acids. Germline values: CDR1 LGHNT, CDR2 FRNRAP. CDR3 residues: CASGFTSFNEQFF. The CDR3 DNA reads TGTGCTAGTGGTTTCACATCCTTCAATGAGCAGTTCTTC.

This clonotype was seen a few times. CDR3 nucleotide sequence: TGTGCCAGCAGCCGGACCTTCGGGTATCGGGATACGCAGTATTTT. Translation gives CASSRTFGYRDTQYF. The J gene is TRBJ2-3, the V gene TRBV7-2; D gene uncertain. The CDR3 contains 15 residues. From germline, CDR1 is SGHTA and CDR2 FQGNSA. Trimming removed 5 bases at V and 6 bases at J, with 18 bases between.

This chain links TRBV20-1 with TRBJ2-1; D is uncertain. Germline-derived CDR1 and CDR2 are DFQATT and SNEGSKA (reference sequence). Deletions cut 4 bases from V and 6 bases from J, with 10 bases between. The CDR3 has 12 amino acids. The CDR3 region is CSAINSLNEQFF. DNA for the CDR3: TGCAGTGCTATTAATAGCCTCAATGAGCAGTTCTTC.

Details on this clonotype: A junction end diverges from the germline sequence, so it may reflect a read error. The V call is TRBV9, the J call TRBJ2-2; TRBD1 is a possible D gene (6 bases). The V gene's germline CDR1 is SGDLS and CDR2 YYNGEE. The CDR3 contains 17 residues. Here the CDR3 reads CVSSVASTGWVTGELFF. Here the CDR3 DNA reads TGTGTCAGCAGCGTAGCTTCGACAGGATGGGTCACCGGGGAGCTGTTTTTT.

This sequence joins TRBV27 and TRBJ2-3, with D perhaps matching TRBD1 (5 bases). Germline V gene data show CDR1 as MNHEY and CDR2 as SMNVEV (reference sequence). The germline V and J ends were trimmed by 5 bases and 4 bases, with 19 bases remaining between them. CDR3 length: 16 amino acids. This CDR3 reads CASSKRIDQGADTQYF. The CDR3 bases are TGTGCCAGCAGTAAGAGGATTGACCAAGGGGCAGATACGCAGTATTTT.

In this sample, this clonotype turned up a few times. The gene calls are TRBV4-1 and TRBJ1-2; tentatively, D is TRBD1 (5 bases). Germline V gives CDR1 MGHRA, CDR2 YSYEKL. With 1 base removed from V and 5 bases from J, the gap between germline ends came to 14 bases. The CDR3 consists of 15 residues. In nucleotides, the CDR3 is TGCGCCAGCAGCCAAGGTGGGCGCCAGGGATATGGCTACACCTTC. Translation: CASSQGGRQGYGYTF.

This clonotype turned up a few times. The chain links TRBV6-4 to TRBJ1-1; D unclear. Germline lookup yields CDR1 MRHNA and CDR2 SNTAGT. This CDR3 is 16 amino acids long. V dropped 3 bases and J dropped 1 base, with 15 bases sitting between them. CDR3 nucleotide sequence: TGTGCCAGCAGTGAAGGAATGGGCCAGCCGAACACTGAAGCTTTCTTT. It encodes CASSEGMGQPNTEAFF.

This clonotype was counted only a few times. The rearrangement uses TRBV5-1 and TRBJ2-1; tentatively, D is TRBD1 or TRBD2 (7 bases each). The V end was cut by 6 bases, the J end by 6 bases, with 16 bases between. Germline V gene lookup returns CDR1 SGHRS and CDR2 YFSETQ. This CDR3 is built from 14 residues. The CDR3 DNA sequence: TGCGCCAGCACCACAGGGGCTAGCGGCAATGAGCAGTTCTTC. Its translation: CASTTGASGNEQFF.

The rearrangement joins TRBV25-1 to TRBJ2-1; D gene ambiguous. From germline, CDR1 is MGHDK and CDR2 SYGVNS. The CDR3 is 11 residues long. V was pared by 3 bases and J by 12 bases, with 9 bases between. The CDR3 DNA reads as TGTGCCAGCAGTGATCATCGGTGGCAGTTCTTC. Protein product: CASSDHRWQFF.

CDR3 DNA sequence: TGTGCCAGCAGTTTCGGTCTAGCCCAAGAGACCCAGTACTTC. Protein: CASSFGLAQETQYF. The chain couples TRBV12-3 or TRBV12-4 to TRBJ2-5; TRBD2 might be the D (5 bases). The CDR3 runs to 14 residues. V shed 3 bases and J shed 1 base, with 9 bases lying between them.

J is TRBJ1-1 and V is TRBV3-1; D not resolved. Trimming cost V 6 bases and J 6 bases, with 8 bases left between them. Germline V gene lookup returns CDR1 LGHDT and CDR2 YNNKEL (reference sequence). The CDR3 length is 11 residues. CDR3 loop: CASRVGSEAFF. Written as DNA, the CDR3 is TGTGCCAGCAGGGTCGGCTCTGAAGCTTTCTTT.

This clonotype was found a few times. The chain is built from TRBV30 and TRBJ2-7; the match to TRBD2 covers 10 bases. The CDR3 is made up of 12 amino acids. Germline trimming cut 3 bases from V and 6 bases from J; bases unmatched to any gene: 2. Looked up from germline, CDR1 is GTSNPN and CDR2 is SVGIG (reference sequence). The chain's CDR3 is CAWRRTSGEQYF. CDR3 DNA: TGTGCCTGGAGAAGGACTAGCGGCGAGCAGTACTTC.

This chain joins TRBV3-1 and TRBJ1-2; TRBD1 agrees at 7 bases. The germline V gene has CDR1 LGHDT and CDR2 YNNKEL (reference sequence). With 1 base clipped from V and 4 bases from J, the junction kept 6 bases outside the gene matches. The CDR3 covers 15 residues. The CDR3 protein is CASSQGRTGSYGYTF. Written as DNA, the CDR3 is TGTGCCAGCAGCCAAGGAAGGACAGGCTCCTATGGCTACACCTTC. The variable domain in full, with the rest retrieved from reference TRBV3-1 and TRBJ1-2, is DTAVSQTPKYLVTQMGNDKSIKCEQNLGHDTMYWYKQDSKKFLKIMFSYNNKELIINETVPNRFSPKSPDKAHLNLHINSLELGDSAVYFCASSQGRTGSYGYTFGSGTRLTVV.

The rearrangement links TRBV15 to TRBJ2-5; possible D gene TRBD2, 5 bases. Germline CDR1 reads LNHNV; CDR2 reads YYDKDF (reference sequence). The CDR3 consists of 15 residues. Trimming removed 0 bases from V and 5 bases from J, with 13 bases in between. CDR3 sequence (DNA): TGTGCCACCAGCAGAGATCAGTCGGGGAGTGAGACCCAGTACTTC. It is translated as CATSRDQSGSETQYF. Full variable domain (remainder filled in from reference TRBV15 and TRBJ2-5): DAMVIQNPRYQVTQFGKPVTLSCSQTLNHNVMYWYQQKSSQAPKLLFHYYDKDFNNEADTPDNFQSRRPNTSFCFLDIRSPGLGDTAMYLCATSRDQSGSETQYFGPGTRLLVL.

The genes are TRBV12-3 or TRBV12-4 and TRBJ2-3; 10 bases fit TRBD2. Trimming removed 5 bases from V and 2 bases from J; junction bases left unmatched: 7. The CDR3 totals 16 residues. In DNA form, the CDR3 reads TGTGCCAGCAGTCCCCAGCGGGGGGGATACACAGATACGCAGTATTTT. As protein: CASSPQRGGYTDTQYF.

The J gene is TRBJ2-7, the V gene TRBV4-3; the D gene could be TRBD1 or TRBD2 (5 bases each). The CDR3 loop spans 16 amino acids. V was shortened by 0 bases and J by 5 bases, with 17 bases between the two germline ends. Per germline, CDR1 LGHNA and CDR2 YSLEER. CDR3 coding DNA: TGCGCCAGCAGCCAAGATCTAGGAGGCAGGGCCAACGAGCAGTACTTC. This sequence encodes CASSQDLGGRANEQYF.

The chain uses TRBV20-1 and TRBJ2-1; TRBD2 matches at 9 bases. The junction had 13 bases not matched to a gene; V was cut back by 1 base and J by 15 bases. Germline lookup yields CDR1 DFQATT and CDR2 SNEGSKA (reference sequence). CDR3 length: 14 amino acids. CDR3 sequence: CSARGYSGRDQAFF. CDR3 bases: TGCAGTGCTAGAGGATATAGCGGGAGAGATCAAGCGTTCTTC.

The rearrangement joins TRBV27 to TRBJ2-7; D is possibly TRBD1 (6 bases). Trimming cost V 3 bases and J 5 bases, with 14 bases left between them. Per the germline V gene, CDR1 is MNHEY and CDR2 is SMNVEV (reference sequence). The CDR3 has 14 amino acids. The CDR3 loop is CASSFGRGVNEQYF. The CDR3 DNA reads TGTGCCAGCAGTTTCGGCAGGGGCGTTAACGAGCAGTACTTC.

This clonotype was counted a few times. The gene calls are TRBV29-1 and TRBJ1-2; D is ambiguous. Germline V gene sequence: CDR1 SQVTM, CDR2 ANQGSEA. Deletions cut 0 bases from V and 8 bases from J, with 22 bases between. This CDR3 spans 16 amino acids. The CDR3 bases are TGCAGCGTTGAAGATCGAGGTTCAAGCCGCAGTTCCGGCTACACCTTC. This sequence encodes CSVEDRGSSRSSGYTF.

J is TRBJ1-2 and V is TRBV3-1; unclear D gene. Trimming stripped 1 base from V and 2 bases from J, with 14 bases between. The CDR3 runs 16 residues. Looked up from germline, CDR1 is LGHDT and CDR2 is YNNKEL (reference sequence). CDR3 sequence reads: CASSQGEGRRNYGYTF. The CDR3 coding sequence is TGTGCCAGCAGCCAAGGCGAAGGGAGAAGGAACTATGGCTACACCTTC.

The chain joins TRBV9 to TRBJ2-3; D gene ambiguous. CDR1 is SGDLS, CDR2 YYNGEE, per germline. Between the trimmed V and J ends, which lost 0 bases and 2 bases, there was a span of 10 bases. CDR3 length: 15 residues. CDR3 loop: CASSVVGRLTDTQYF. The CDR3 region has the DNA TGTGCCAGCAGCGTAGTTGGTAGACTCACAGATACGCAGTATTTT.

There are a few counts of this clonotype. V and J are TRBV25-1 and TRBJ2-1; maybe TRBD2 (6 bases). CDR1 is MGHDK and CDR2 is SYGVNS in the germline V gene. The CDR3 runs 11 residues. V lost 4 bases and J 12 bases, leaving 10 bases between the germline ends. The CDR3 region has the DNA TGTGCCAGCAGTGTGGGACTGGGGCAGTTCTTC. This codes for CASSVGLGQFF.

This clonotype was detected only a few times. DNA for the CDR3: TGCAGCGTTGACAGGGGGCAATACAATGAGCAGTTCTTC. Translating gives CSVDRGQYNEQFF. The chain recombines TRBV29-1 with TRBJ2-1, with 8 bases that match TRBD1. V lost 3 bases to trimming and J lost 4 bases; unmatched junction nucleotides: 2. The CDR3 sequence is 13 residues long. The germline gives CDR1 SQVTM, CDR2 ANQGSEA.

The table lists this clonotype with a few counts. The chain carries TRBV6-6 and TRBJ1-1, with TRBD1 matching 7 bases. V lost 4 bases and J lost 5; bases outside the gene matches: 1. The CDR3 runs 12 residues. Germline V gene data show CDR1 as MNHNY and CDR2 as SVGAGI (reference sequence). The CDR3 region is CASSSGGTEAFF. CDR3 in DNA: TGTGCCAGCAGTTCAGGGGGGACTGAAGCTTTCTTT.

This sequence joins TRBV7-3 and TRBJ2-3; 8 bases align to TRBD2. The CDR3 length is 16 residues. Germline-derived CDR1 and CDR2 are SGHTA and FQGTGA. After removal of 4 bases from V and 0 bases from J, the junction contained 6 bases not matched to a gene. CDR3 DNA: TGTGCCAGCAGCTCATATAGCGGGGCGAGCACAGATACGCAGTATTTT. Its protein product is CASSSYSGASTDTQYF.

This clonotype was seen more than once but under ten times. This chain links TRBV7-8 with TRBJ1-2, with TRBD1 matching over 10 bases. J gave up 8 bases and V 2 bases, and 8 bases lay outside the gene matches. Germline CDR1 SGHVS, CDR2 FQNEAQ. The CDR3 sequence is 15 residues long. CDR3 region: CASSLRGQGRRGYTF. Written as DNA, the CDR3 is TGTGCCAGCAGCTTAAGGGGACAGGGGAGGCGAGGCTACACCTTC.

This clonotype was picked up a small number of times. The chain carries TRBV20-1 and TRBJ2-1; the match to TRBD2 covers 8 bases. The length of the CDR3 is 15 residues. V was pared by 0 bases and J by 2 bases, with 3 bases of the junction left unmatched. Germline lookup yields CDR1 DFQATT and CDR2 SNEGSKA (reference sequence). In nucleotides, the CDR3 is TGCAGTGCTAGAGATCGAGCGGGAGCCTACAATGAGCAGTTCTTC. It codes for CSARDRAGAYNEQFF.

A few counts support this clonotype. Here the CDR3 DNA reads TGTGCCTGGAGCCCACAGGGGACCTATAATTCACCCCTCCACTTT. The encoded protein is CAWSPQGTYNSPLHF. The chain has TRBV30 and TRBJ1-6; 7 bases fit TRBD1. The V gene end was trimmed by 3 bases and the J gene end by 2 bases; junction bases not matched to a gene: 4. Per germline, CDR1 GTSNPN and CDR2 SVGIG (reference sequence). The CDR3 sequence is 15 residues long.